This entry lists 8 T cell receptor beta chains sequenced from one sample in a study of shared clonotypes between healthy human individuals. TCRdb keeps only in-frame clones here, not all; method: immunoSEQ multiplex PCR. The sample includes some 2,500,000 clones, roughly 93% of them seen just once. Source material: naive CD4+ T cells from PBMCs. This sample's subset: CD45RA+ positively selected. These receptors came from a man between 18 and 35 years old in good health. Some clones in this sample may be carry-over from other donors' samples.

This chain connects TRBV5-1 to TRBJ2-1, with 7 nucleotides matching TRBD1. From germline, CDR1 is SGHRS and CDR2 YFSETQ. The CDR3 runs to 17 residues. V was pared by 4 bases and J by 5 bases, with 15 bases of the junction left unmatched. The CDR3 region is CASSLLAGTDHDNEQFF. The CDR3 nucleotides are TGCGCCAGCAGCCTGCTGGCCGGGACAGACCACGACAATGAGCAGTTCTTC.

The J gene is TRBJ2-1, the V gene TRBV6-1; 10 positions agree with TRBD1. J was trimmed by 6 bases and V by 4 bases; bases with no gene match: 3. The germline gives CDR1 MNHNS, CDR2 SASEGT. The CDR3 is 14 residues long. The CDR3 DNA reads TGTGCCAGCAGTGGACAGGGGGCCTCCAATGAGCAGTTCTTC. This gives the protein CASSGQGASNEQFF.

The chain recombines TRBV19 with TRBJ1-5, with D possibly matching TRBD1 (5 bases). Per germline, CDR1 LNHDA and CDR2 SQIVND (reference sequence). The germline V and J ends were trimmed by 3 bases and 7 bases, with 13 bases remaining between them. The CDR3 consists of 14 residues. DNA of the CDR3: TGTGCCAGTAGTATGCGTCAGGGACGACAGCCCCAGCATTTT. This codes for CASSMRQGRQPQHF.

V is TRBV7-9 and J is TRBJ2-3; weak D call: TRBD1 (6 bases). Germline CDR1 SEHNR, CDR2 FQNEAQ (reference sequence). Trimming removed 8 bases from V and 1 base from J, with 16 bases in between. This CDR3 is built from 15 residues. CDR3 sequence (DNA): TGTGCCAGCGGGTACCAGGGACACCGCACAGATACGCAGTATTTT. Its protein is CASGYQGHRTDTQYF.

The chain is built from TRBV19 and TRBJ1-2; 7 bases are a match to TRBD1. Germline CDR1 LNHDA, CDR2 SQIVND (reference sequence). CDR3 length: 12 amino acids. The V gene end was trimmed by 10 bases and the J gene end by 4 bases; junction bases not matched to a gene: 6. Written as DNA, the CDR3 is TGTGCCACCATACAGGGGCCCTATGGCTACACCTTC. This codes for CATIQGPYGYTF. The variable domain in full, completed from reference TRBV19 and TRBJ1-2, reads DGGITQSPKYLFRKEGQNVTLSCEQNLNHDAMYWYRQDPGQGLRLIYYSQIVNDFQKGDIAEGYSVSREKKESFPLTVTSAQKNPTAFYLCATIQGPYGYTFGSGTRLTVV.

CDR3 DNA sequence: TGTGCCTGGAGTGTACGAACGGGGATCTACGAGCAGTACTTC. Translating gives CAWSVRTGIYEQYF. The chain recombines TRBV30 with TRBJ2-7, with D perhaps matching TRBD2 (5 bases). This CDR3 has 14 residues. CDR1 and CDR2 from the germline V gene are GTSNPN and SVGIG (reference sequence). The ends were cut back, 0 bases at V and 3 bases at J, with 12 bases in the middle.

The V call is TRBV28, the J call TRBJ2-3; D perhaps matches TRBD1 (6 bases). This CDR3 contains 15 residues. In germline, CDR1 is MDHEN, CDR2 SYDVKM. V was cut by 2 bases and J by 2 bases, with 11 bases left in between. This chain's CDR3 is CASSLVGGNTDTQYF. The CDR3 nucleotides read TGTGCCAGCAGTTTAGTAGGGGGAAACACAGATACGCAGTATTTT.

The V and J genes are TRBV28 and TRBJ2-4, with D possibly being TRBD1 (5 bases). CDR1 and CDR2 (germline): MDHEN, SYDVKM. This CDR3 comprises 16 residues. V lost 4 bases, J lost 6 bases, and 19 bases lay in between. CDR3 coding DNA: TGTGCCAGCAGTTACCTGCTAGGCAGGGTGGGAAACATTCAGTACTTC. As protein: CASSYLLGRVGNIQYF.